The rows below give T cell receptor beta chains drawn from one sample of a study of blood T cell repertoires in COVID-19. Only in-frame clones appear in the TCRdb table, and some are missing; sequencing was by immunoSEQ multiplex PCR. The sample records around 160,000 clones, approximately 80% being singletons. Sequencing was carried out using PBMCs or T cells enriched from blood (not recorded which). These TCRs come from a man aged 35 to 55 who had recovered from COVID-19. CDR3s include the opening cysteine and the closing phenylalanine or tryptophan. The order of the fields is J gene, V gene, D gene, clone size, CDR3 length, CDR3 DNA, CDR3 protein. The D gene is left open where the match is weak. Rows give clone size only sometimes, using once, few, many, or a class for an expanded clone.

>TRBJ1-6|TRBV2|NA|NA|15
TGTGCCAGCAAGACGGGAGGGTTTAATAATTCACCCCTCCACTTT
CASKTGGFNNSPLHF
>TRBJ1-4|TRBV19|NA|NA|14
TGTGCCAGTAGAATGGGGAGTACTAATGAAAAACTGTTTTTT
CASRMGSTNEKLFF
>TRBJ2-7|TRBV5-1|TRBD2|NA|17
TGCGCCAGCAGCTTGGGCATAGCGGGGGACCGATCCTACGAGCAGTACTTC
CASSLGIAGDRSYEQYF
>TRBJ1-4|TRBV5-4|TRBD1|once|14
TGTGCCAGCAGCCCAGGGGGTATTAATGAAAAACTGTTTTTT
CASSPGGINEKLFF
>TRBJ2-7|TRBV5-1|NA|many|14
TGCGCCAGCTCCTCGTCCTGGGGGGGCGGCGAGCAGTACTTC
CASSSSWGGGEQYF
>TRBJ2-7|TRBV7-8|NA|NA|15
TGTGCCAGCAGCCCTCGGGACTTTATTACCTACGAGCAGTACTTC
CASSPRDFITYEQYF
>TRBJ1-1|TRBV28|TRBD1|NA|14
TGTGCCAGCAGTTCGCCGGGACAGGGGGTGGAAGCTTTCTTT
CASSSPGQGVEAFF
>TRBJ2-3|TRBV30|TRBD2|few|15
TGTGCCTGGAGGGGACTAGCGATACCAACAGATACGCAGTATTTT
CAWRGLAIPTDTQYF
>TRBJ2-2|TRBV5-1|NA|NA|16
TGCGCCAGCAGCCCGGATCCGGGGGGCGTCACCGGGGAGCTGTTTTTT
CASSPDPGGVTGELFF
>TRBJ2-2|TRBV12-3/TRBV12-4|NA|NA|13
TGTGCCAGCTTCGAGATTCGGGCCGGGGAGCTGTTTTTT
CASFEIRAGELFF
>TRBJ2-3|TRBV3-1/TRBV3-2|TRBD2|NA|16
TGTGCCAGCAGCCGGAATAGCGGGGGGGGCGGTAATACGCAGTATTTT
CASSRNSGGGGNTQYF
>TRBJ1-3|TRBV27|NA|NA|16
TGTGCCAGTTCTCGTGAGCCGCCGAGCTCTGGAAACACCATATATTTT
CASSREPPSSGNTIYF
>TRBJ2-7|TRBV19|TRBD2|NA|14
TGTGCCACGTCCCAAGGACTAGCGGGGGTAGAGCAGTACTTC
CATSQGLAGVEQYF
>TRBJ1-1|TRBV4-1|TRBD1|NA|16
TGCGCCAGCAGCCAACCTGAGTGGACAGGGAAAACTGAAGCTTTCTTT
CASSQPEWTGKTEAFF
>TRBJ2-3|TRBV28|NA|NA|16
TGTGCCAGCAGTCGCCCCGGGGTCCGAAGCACAGATACGCAGTATTTT
CASSRPGVRSTDTQYF
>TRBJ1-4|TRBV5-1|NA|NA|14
TGCGCCAGCAGCCTGGACAGTCCTAATGAAAAACTGTTTTTT
CASSLDSPNEKLFF
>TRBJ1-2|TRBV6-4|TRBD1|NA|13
TGTGCCAGCAGTGCCGGGACAGGGAGTGGCTACACCTTC
CASSAGTGSGYTF
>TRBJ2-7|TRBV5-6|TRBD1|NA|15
TGTGCCAGCAGCTCAGACAGGGGGCGAAGCTACGAGCAGTACTTC
CASSSDRGRSYEQYF
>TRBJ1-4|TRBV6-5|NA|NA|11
TGTGCCACCCTCAGTAATGAAAAACTGTTTTTT
CATLSNEKLFF
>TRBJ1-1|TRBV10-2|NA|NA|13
TGCGCCAGCAGTTACAGGTCGAACACTGAAGCTTTCTTT
CASSYRSNTEAFF
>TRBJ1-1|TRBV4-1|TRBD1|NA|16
TGCGCCAGCAGCCAAGATCAGGGGGCGTCGAACACTGAAGCTTTCTTT
CASSQDQGASNTEAFF
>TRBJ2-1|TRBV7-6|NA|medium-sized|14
TGTGCCAGCAGCTTATTCCTCCGTTTAAATGAGCAGTTCTTC
CASSLFLRLNEQFF
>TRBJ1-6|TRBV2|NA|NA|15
TGTGCCAGAAACTCGCAGGGGATCAGTAATTCACCCCTCCACTTT
CARNSQGISNSPLHF
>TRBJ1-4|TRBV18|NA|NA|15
TGTGCCAGCTCACCGGTGCAGGGAGGAGGTGAAAAACTGTTTTTT
CASSPVQGGGEKLFF
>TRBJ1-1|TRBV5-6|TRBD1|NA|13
TGTGCCAGCAGCCGATTCGAGACAGGGATGGCTTTCTTT
CASSRFETGMAFF
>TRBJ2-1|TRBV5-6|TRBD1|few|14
TGTGCCAGCAGGCCTGGGGACAGTCACAATGAGCAGTTCTTC
CASRPGDSHNEQFF
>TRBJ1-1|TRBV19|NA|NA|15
TGTGCCAGTAGTATGGTTGCAACAGGGAACACTGAAGCTTTCTTT
CASSMVATGNTEAFF
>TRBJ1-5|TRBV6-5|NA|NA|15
TGTGCCAGCAGTTATGGGGGGGGTGAGAATCAGCCCCAGCATTTT
CASSYGGGENQPQHF
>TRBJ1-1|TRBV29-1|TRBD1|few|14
TGCAGCGCCCTTATTCGCCGGGACAGCACTGAAGCTTTCTTT
CSALIRRDSTEAFF